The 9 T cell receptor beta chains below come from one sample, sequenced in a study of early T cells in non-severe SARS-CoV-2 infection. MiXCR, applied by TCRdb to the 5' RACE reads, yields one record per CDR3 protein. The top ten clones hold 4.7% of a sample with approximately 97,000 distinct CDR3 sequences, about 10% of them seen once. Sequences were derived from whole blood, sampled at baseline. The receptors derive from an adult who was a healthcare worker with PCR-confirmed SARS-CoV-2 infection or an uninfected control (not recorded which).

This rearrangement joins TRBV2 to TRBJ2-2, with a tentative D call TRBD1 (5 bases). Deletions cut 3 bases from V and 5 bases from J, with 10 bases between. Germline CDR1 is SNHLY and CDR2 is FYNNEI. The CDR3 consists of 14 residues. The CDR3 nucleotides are TGTGCCAGCAGTGATTCAGGGCAGACCGGGGAGCTGTTTTTT. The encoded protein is CASSDSGQTGELFF.

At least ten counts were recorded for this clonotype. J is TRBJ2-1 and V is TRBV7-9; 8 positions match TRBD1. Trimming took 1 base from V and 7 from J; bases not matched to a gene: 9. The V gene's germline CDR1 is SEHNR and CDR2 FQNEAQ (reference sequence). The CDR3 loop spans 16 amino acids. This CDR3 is CASSLVPGQVANEQFF. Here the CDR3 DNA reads TGTGCCAGCAGCTTAGTACCGGGACAGGTGGCTAATGAGCAGTTCTTC.

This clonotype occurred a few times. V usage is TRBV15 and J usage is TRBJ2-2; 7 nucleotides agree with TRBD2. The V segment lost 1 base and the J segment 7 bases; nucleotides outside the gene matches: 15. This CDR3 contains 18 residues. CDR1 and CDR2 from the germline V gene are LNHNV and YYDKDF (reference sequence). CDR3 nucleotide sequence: TGTGCCACCAGCAGAGTTACCCCCCGACCGGGAGGCGACGGGGAGCTGTTTTTT. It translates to CATSRVTPRPGGDGELFF.

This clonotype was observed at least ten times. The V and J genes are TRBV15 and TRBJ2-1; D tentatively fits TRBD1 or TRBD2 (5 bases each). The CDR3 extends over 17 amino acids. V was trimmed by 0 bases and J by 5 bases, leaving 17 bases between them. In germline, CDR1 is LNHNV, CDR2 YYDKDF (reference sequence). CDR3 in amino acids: CATSRDFTAVGDNEQFF. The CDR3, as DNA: TGTGCCACCAGCAGAGATTTCACAGCGGTAGGGGACAATGAGCAGTTCTTC.

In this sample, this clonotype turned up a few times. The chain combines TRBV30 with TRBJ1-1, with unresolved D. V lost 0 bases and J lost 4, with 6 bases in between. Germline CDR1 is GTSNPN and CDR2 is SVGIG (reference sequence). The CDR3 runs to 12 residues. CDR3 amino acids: CAWSVGITEAFF. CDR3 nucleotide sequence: TGTGCCTGGAGTGTGGGGATCACTGAAGCTTTCTTT.

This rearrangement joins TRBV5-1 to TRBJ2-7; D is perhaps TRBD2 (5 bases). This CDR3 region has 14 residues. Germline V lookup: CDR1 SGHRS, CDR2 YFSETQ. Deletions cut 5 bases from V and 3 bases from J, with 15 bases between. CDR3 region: CASRFREGGYEQYF. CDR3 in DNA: TGCGCCAGCAGATTTAGGGAAGGAGGCTACGAGCAGTACTTC.

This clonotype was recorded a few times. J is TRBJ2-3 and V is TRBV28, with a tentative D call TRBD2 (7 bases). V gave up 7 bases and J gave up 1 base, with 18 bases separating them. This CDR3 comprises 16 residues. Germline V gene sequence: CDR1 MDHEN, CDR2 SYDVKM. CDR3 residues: CASTSERGGGTDTQYF. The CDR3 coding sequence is TGTGCCAGCACCTCGGAAAGGGGGGGGGGCACAGATACGCAGTATTTT. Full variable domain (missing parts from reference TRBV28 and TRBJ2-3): DVKVTQSSRYLVKRTGEKVFLECVQDMDHENMFWYRQDPGLGLRLIYFSYDVKMKEKGDIPEGYSVSREKKERFSLILESASTNQTSMYLCASTSERGGGTDTQYFGPGTRLTVL.

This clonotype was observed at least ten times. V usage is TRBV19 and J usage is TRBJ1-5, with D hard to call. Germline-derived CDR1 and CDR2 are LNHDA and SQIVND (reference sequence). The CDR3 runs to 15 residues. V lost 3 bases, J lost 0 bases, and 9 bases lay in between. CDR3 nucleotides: TGTGCCAGTAGTATTTCCGGATATAGCAATCAGCCCCAGCATTTT. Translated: CASSISGYSNQPQHF.

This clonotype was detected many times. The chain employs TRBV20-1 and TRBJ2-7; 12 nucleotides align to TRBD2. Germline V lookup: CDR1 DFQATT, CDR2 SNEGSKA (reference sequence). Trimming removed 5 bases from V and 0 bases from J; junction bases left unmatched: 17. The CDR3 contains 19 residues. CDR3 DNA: TGCAGTGCTCCACCCCTAAGACTAGCGGGGGCCGCTAGCTCCTACGAGCAGTACTTC. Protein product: CSAPPLRLAGAASSYEQYF.